The clone carrying this TCR beta chain was counted at least ten times. This sample stems from a study of low-dose radiotherapy and immunotherapy resistance in tumors. At the level of the study: Cohort 2 was treated with 1 Gy per fraction every two weeks, amounting to 13 Gy across 26 weeks.

V was cut by 3 bases and J by 4 bases, with 16 bases left in between. The CDR3 length is 16 residues. Germline loops: CDR1 KGHDR, CDR2 SFDVKD. Time point indicated: before trial treatment. cDNA synthesis used a TRAV/TRBV-specific primer set for both chains. Amplification of TCRs used a constant-region primer and V-primer adapter for around 18 PCR cycles. TCRdb re-analysed the reads in MiXCR, keeping a single row per CDR3 protein. This table has tens of thousands of distinct CDR3 sequences, 9.4% appearing once. The chain combines TRBV24-1 with TRBJ2-3, with D perhaps matching TRBD1 (6 bases). Sequences were derived from PBMCs, sampled before treatment. This receptor was identified in a male donor with prostate cancer. CDR3 loop: CATSDGRGDPADTQYF. The CDR3 nucleotides are TGTGCCACCAGTGATGGCAGGGGCGACCCGGCAGATACGCAGTATTTT.